This T cell receptor (beta chain) was sequenced in a study of T cell changes during pregnancy in multiple sclerosis. TCRdb keeps only in-frame clones here, not all; method: immunoSEQ multiplex PCR. The repertoire includes about 75,000 clones, about 93% of them detected once, and about 0.42% sits in the top ten. CDR3 size: 19 residues. CDR1 is MNHNS and CDR2 is SASEGT in the germline V gene. Trimming cost V 3 bases and J 0 bases, with 21 bases left between them. The sequenced sample was CD4+ T cells from peripheral blood mononuclear cells, obtained before pregnancy. The origin of this receptor is a female donor with multiple sclerosis, enrolled in a pregnancy study. The chain couples TRBV6-1 to TRBJ2-1; TRBD1 is a possible D gene (6 bases). CDR3 sequence: CASSDLQKFLTGSYNEQFF. Written as DNA, the CDR3 is TGTGCCAGCAGTGATCTACAGAAATTCCTGACAGGCTCCTACAATGAGCAGTTCTTC.